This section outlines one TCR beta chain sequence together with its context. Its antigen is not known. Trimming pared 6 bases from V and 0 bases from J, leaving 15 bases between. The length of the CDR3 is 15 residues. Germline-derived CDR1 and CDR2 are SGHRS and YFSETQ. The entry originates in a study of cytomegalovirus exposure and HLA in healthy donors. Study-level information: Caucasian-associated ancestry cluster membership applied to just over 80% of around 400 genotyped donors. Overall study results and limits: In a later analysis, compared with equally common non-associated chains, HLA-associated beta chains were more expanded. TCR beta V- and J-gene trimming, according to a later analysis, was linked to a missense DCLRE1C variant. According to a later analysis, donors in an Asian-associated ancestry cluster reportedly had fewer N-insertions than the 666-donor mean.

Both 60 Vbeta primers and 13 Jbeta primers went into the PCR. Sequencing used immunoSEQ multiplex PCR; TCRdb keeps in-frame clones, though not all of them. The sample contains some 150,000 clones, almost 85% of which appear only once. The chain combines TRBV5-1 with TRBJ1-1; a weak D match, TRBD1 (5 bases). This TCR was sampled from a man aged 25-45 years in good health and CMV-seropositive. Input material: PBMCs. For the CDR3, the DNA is TGCGCCAGCACACTGAAAGACAGATTGAACACTGAAGCTTTCTTT. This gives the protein CASTLKDRLNTEAFF.